This T cell receptor beta chain was sequenced during a study of cytomegalovirus exposure and HLA in healthy donors. Points from the study as a whole: Later analysis showed most CMV-associated TCR beta chains appearing HLA-restricted. Excluded: some indistinguishable V segments such as TRBV6-2 and TRBV6-3. Later analysis suggested links between common viral pathogens and several top significant clusters.

With respect to this clone: Its antigen is currently unknown.

The PCR contained 60 Vbeta and 13 Jbeta primers. TCRdb's copy holds only in-frame clones and misses some; the assay was immunoSEQ multiplex PCR. This sample has roughly 100,000 clones, with 70% to 85% found just once. CDR3 length: 13 residues. Trimming cost V 11 bases and J 0 bases, with 13 bases left between them. Looked up from germline, CDR1 is SEHNR and CDR2 is FQNEAQ (reference sequence). Sequenced: PBMCs. The rearrangement links TRBV7-9 to TRBJ1-2, with a weak D call TRBD1 (5 bases). This TCR derives from a man in his forties or fifties in good health and CMV-seronegative. CDR3 bases: TGTGCCTACGACTCGACAGCTAACTATGGCTACACCTTC. Its translation: CAYDSTANYGYTF.